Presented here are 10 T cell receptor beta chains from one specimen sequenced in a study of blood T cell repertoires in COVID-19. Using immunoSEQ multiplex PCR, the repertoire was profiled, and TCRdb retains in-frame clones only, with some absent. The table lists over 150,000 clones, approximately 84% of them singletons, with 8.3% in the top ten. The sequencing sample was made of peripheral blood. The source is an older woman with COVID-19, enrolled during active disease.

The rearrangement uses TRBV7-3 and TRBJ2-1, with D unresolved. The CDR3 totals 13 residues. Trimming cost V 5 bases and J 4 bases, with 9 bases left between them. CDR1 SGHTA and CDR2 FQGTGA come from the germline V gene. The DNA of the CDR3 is TGTGCCAGCAGCGGAACAGAGTACAATGAGCAGTTCTTC. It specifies CASSGTEYNEQFF.

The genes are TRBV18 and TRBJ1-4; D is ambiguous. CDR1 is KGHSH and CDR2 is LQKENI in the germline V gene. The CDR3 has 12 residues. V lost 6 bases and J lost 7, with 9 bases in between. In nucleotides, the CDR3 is TGTGCCAGCTCGCTTCACACTGAAAAACTGTTTTTT. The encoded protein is CASSLHTEKLFF.

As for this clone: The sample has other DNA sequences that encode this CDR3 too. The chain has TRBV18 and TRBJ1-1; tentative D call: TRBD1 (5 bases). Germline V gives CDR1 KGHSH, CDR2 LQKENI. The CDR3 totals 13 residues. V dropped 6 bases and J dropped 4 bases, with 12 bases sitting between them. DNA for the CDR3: TGTGCCAGCTCCCCCGACAGAGGCACTGAAGCTTTCTTT. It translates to CASSPDRGTEAFF. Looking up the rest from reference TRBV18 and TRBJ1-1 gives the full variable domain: NAGVMQNPRHLVRRRGQEARLRCSPMKGHSHVYWYRQLPEEGLKFMVYLQKENIIDESGMPKERFSAEFPKEGPSILRIQQVVRGDSAAYFCASSPDRGTEAFFGQGTRLTVV.

The CDR3 loop is CASSPEAVINEQFF. The CDR3 DNA sequence: TGTGCCAGCAGCCCGGAGGCAGTTATCAATGAGCAGTTCTTC. The chain employs TRBV3-1 (or the pseudogene TRBV3-2) and TRBJ2-1; tentatively, D is TRBD2 (5 bases). This CDR3 contains 14 residues. Trimming removed 4 bases from V and 6 bases from J, with 13 bases in between. Germline V gives CDR1 LGHDT, CDR2 YNNKEL (reference sequence).

Written as DNA, the CDR3 is TGTGCCAGCAGCCAAGTAGAGGGCGGCTATGGCTACACCTTC. It yields the protein CASSQVEGGYGYTF. The chain carries TRBV3-1 (or the pseudogene TRBV3-2) and TRBJ1-2; no definite D call. Germline CDR1 is LGHDT and CDR2 is YNNKEL (reference sequence). Trimming shortened V by 1 base and J by 4 bases, and 10 bases separated the two germline ends. This CDR3 contains 14 residues.

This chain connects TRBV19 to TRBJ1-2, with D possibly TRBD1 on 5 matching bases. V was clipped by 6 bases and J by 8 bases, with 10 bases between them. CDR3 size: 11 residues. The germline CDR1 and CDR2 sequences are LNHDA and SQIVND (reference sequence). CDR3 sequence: CASSTREGYTF. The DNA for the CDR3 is TGTGCCAGTAGCACCAGGGAAGGCTACACCTTC.

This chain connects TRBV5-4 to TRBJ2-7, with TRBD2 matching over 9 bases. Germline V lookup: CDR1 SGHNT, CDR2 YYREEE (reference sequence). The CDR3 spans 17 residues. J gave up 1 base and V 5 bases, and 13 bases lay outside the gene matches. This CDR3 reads CASSPSLSGRRSYEQYF. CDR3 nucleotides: TGTGCCAGCAGTCCCTCTTTAAGCGGGAGGCGTTCCTACGAGCAGTACTTC.

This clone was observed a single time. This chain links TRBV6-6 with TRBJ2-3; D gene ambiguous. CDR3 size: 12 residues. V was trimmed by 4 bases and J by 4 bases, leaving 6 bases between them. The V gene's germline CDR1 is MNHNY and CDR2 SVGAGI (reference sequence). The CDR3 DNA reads TGTGCCAGCAGTTCCCCTCCAGATACGCAGTATTTT. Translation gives CASSSPPDTQYF.

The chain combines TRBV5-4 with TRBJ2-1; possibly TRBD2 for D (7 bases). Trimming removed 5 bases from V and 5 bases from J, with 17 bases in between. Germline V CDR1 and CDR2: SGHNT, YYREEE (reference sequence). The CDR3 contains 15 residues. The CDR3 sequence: CASRYRGAGDNEQFF. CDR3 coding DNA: TGTGCCAGCAGATATCGGGGGGCCGGGGACAATGAGCAGTTCTTC.

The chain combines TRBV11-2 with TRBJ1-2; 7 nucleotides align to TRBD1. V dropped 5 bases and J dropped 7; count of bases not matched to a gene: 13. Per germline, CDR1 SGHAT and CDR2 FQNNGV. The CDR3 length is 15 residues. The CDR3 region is CASSPTSRAGGGYTF. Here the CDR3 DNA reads TGTGCCAGCAGCCCGACTAGTCGGGCAGGGGGTGGCTACACCTTC.